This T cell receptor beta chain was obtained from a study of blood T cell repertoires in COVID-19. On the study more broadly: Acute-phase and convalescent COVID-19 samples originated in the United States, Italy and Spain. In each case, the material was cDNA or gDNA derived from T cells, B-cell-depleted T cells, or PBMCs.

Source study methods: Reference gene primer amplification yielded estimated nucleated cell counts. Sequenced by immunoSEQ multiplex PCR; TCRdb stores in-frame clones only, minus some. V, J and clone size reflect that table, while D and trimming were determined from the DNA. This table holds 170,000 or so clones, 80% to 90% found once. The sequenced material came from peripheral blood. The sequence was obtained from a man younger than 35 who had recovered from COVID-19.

In DNA form, the CDR3 reads TGTGCCAGCAGCCCTACTCGCAACCCGACCGGGGAGCTGTTTTTT. Translated: CASSPTRNPTGELFF. The chain joins TRBV11-2 to TRBJ2-2; the D is unclear. The CDR3 loop spans 15 amino acids. Germline CDR1 reads SGHAT; CDR2 reads FQNNGV. Trimming shortened V by 5 bases and J by 5 bases, and 15 bases separated the two germline ends.